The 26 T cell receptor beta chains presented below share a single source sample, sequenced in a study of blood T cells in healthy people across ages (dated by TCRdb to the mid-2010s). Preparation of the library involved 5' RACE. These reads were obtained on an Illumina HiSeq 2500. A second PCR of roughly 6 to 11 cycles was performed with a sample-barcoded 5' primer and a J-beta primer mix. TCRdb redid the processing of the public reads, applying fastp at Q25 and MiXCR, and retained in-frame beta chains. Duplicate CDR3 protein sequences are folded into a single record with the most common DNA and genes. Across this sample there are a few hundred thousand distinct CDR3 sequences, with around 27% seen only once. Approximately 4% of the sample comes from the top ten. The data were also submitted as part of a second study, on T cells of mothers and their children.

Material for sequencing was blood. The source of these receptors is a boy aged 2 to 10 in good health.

In DNA, the CDR3 is TGTGCCAGCTTGGAGGGGGCCAACGTCCTGACTTTC. Translation: CASLEGANVLTF. J is TRBJ2-6 and V is TRBV12-5; no reliable D call. Germline V gene data show CDR1 as LGHNT and CDR2 as FRNRAP. The CDR3 loop spans 12 amino acids.

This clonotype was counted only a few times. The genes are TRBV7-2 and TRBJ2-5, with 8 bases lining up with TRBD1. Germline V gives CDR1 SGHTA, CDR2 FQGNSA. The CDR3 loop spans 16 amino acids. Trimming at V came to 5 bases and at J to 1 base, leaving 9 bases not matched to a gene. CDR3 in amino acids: CASSPPPGTGQETQYF. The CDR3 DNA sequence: TGTGCCAGCAGCCCCCCGCCCGGGACAGGCCAAGAGACCCAGTACTTC.

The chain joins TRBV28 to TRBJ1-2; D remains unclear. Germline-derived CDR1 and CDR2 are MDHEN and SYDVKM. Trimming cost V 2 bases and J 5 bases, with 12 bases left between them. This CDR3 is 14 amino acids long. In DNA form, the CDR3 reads TGTGCCAGCAGTTTAAGGATTGTGGAGTATGGCTACACCTTC. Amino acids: CASSLRIVEYGYTF.

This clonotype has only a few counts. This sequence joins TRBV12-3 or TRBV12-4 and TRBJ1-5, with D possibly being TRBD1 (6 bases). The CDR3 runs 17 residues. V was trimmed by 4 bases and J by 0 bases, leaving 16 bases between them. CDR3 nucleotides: TGTGCCAGCAGTTCTAGGTCGGGAGGGGGTAGCAATCAGCCCCAGCATTTT. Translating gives CASSSRSGGGSNQPQHF.

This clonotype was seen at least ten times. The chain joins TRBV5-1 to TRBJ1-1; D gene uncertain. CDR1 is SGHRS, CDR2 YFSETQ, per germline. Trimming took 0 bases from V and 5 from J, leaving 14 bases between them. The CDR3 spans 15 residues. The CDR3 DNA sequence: TGCGCCAGCAGCTTGGACCCGGGAAGAGGAACTGAAGCTTTCTTT. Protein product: CASSLDPGRGTEAFF.

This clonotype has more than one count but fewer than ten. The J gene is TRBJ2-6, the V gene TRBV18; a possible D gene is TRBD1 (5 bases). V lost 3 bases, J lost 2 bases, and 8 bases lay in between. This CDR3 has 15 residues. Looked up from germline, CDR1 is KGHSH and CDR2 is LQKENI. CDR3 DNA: TGTGCCAGCTCACCGGACAAAACTGGGGCCAACGTCCTGACTTTC. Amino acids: CASSPDKTGANVLTF.

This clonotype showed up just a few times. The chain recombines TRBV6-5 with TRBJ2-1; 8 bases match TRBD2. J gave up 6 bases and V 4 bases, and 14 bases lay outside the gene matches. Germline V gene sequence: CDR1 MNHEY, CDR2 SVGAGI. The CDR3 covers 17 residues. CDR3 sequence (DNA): TGTGCCAGCAGTTCCTTAGGGACTAGTGGTCTTTCCAATGAGCAGTTCTTC. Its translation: CASSSLGTSGLSNEQFF.

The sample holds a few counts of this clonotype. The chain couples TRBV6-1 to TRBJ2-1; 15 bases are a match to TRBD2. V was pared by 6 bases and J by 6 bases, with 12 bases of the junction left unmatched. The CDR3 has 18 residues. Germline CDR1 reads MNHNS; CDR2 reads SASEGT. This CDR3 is CASSPLLGLAGGFNEQFF. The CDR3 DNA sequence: TGTGCCAGCAGCCCTCTGCTGGGACTAGCGGGGGGATTCAATGAGCAGTTCTTC.

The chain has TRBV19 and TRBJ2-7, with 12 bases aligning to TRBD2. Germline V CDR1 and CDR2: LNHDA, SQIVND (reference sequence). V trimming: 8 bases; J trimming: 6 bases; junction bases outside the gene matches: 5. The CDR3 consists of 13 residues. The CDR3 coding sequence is TGTGCCAGTCGGACTAGCGGGACGGGCGAGCAGTACTTC. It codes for CASRTSGTGEQYF.

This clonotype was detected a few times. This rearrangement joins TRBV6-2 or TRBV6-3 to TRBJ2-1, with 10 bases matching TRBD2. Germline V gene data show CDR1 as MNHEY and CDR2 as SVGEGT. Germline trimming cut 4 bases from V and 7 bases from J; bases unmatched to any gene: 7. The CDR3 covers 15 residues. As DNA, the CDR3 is TGTGCCAGCAGTTTCCGGGGACTAGCGTTAAATGAGCAGTTCTTC. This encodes CASSFRGLALNEQFF.

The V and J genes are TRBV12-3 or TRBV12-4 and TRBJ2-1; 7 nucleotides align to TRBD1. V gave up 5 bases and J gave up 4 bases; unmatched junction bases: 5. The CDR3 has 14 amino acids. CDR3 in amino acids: CASSPDRVYNEQFF. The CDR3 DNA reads TGTGCCAGCAGTCCCGACAGGGTGTACAATGAGCAGTTCTTC.

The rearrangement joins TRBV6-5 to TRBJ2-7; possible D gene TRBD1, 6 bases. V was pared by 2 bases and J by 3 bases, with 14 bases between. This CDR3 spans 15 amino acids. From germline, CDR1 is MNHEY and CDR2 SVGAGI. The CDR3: CASSYGNTGFYEQYF. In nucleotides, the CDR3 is TGTGCCAGCAGTTACGGGAATACAGGGTTCTACGAGCAGTACTTC.

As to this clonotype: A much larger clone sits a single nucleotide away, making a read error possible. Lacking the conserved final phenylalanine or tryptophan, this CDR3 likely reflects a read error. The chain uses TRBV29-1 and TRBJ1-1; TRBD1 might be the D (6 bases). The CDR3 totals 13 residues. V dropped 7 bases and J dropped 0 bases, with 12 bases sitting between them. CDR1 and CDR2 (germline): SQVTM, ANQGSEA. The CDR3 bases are TGCAGCGGTTCGGGACACCTGAACACTGAAGCTTTCTCT. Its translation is CSGSGHLNTEAFS.

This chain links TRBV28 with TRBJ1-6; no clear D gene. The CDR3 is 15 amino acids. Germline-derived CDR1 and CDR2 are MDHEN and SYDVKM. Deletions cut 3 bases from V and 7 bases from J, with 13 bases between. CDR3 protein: CASSFAGKDNSPLHF. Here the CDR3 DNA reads TGTGCCAGCAGTTTTGCGGGGAAGGACAATTCACCCCTCCACTTT.

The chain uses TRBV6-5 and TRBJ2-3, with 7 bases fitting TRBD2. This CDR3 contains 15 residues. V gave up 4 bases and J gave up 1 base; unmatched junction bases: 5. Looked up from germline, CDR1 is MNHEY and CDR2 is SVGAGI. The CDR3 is CASSSSGMGTDTQYF. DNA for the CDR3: TGTGCCAGCAGTTCCAGCGGGATGGGCACAGATACGCAGTATTTT.

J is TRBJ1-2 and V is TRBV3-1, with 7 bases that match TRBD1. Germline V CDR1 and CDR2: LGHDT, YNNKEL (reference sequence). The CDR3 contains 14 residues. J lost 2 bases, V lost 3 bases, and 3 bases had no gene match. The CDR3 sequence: CASSQRDRNYGYTF. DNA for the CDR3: TGTGCCAGCAGCCAGAGGGACAGAAACTATGGCTACACCTTC.

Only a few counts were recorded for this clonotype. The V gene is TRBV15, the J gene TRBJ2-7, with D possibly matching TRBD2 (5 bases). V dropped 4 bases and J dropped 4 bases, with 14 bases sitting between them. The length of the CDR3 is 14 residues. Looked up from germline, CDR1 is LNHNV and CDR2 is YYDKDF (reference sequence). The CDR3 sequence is CATSMRVVAYEQYF. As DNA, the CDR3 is TGTGCCACCAGCATGAGGGTCGTCGCTTACGAGCAGTACTTC.

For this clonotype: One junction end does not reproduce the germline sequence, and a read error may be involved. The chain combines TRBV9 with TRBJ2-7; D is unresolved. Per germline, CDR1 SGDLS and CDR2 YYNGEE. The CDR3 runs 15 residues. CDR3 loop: CASSPTPGTTYEQYF. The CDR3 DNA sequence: TGCGCCAGCAGCCCCACCCCTGGCACCACCTACGAGCAGTACTTC.

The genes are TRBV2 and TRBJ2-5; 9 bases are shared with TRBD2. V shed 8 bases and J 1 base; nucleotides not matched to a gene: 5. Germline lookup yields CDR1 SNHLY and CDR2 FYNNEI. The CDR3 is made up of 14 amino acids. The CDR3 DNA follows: TGTGCCAGCGCTAGCGGGGCTCCCCAAGAGACCCAGTACTTC. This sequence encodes CASASGAPQETQYF.

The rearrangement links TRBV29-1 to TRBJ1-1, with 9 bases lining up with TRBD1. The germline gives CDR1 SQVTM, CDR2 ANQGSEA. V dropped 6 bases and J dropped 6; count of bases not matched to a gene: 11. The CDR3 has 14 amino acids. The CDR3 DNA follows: TGCAGCGTCGTTGCCTTACAGGGGGCCTCTGAAGCTTTCTTT. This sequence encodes CSVVALQGASEAFF.

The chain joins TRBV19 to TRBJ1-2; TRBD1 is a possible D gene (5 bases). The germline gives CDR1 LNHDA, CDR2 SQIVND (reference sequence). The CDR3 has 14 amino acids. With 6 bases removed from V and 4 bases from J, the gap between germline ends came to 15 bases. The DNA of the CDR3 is TGTGCCAGTAGGATAAACACAGGACCCTATGGCTACACCTTC. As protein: CASRINTGPYGYTF.

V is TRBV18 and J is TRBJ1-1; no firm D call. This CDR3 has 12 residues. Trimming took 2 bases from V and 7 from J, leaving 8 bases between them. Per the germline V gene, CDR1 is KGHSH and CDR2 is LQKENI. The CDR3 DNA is TGTGCCAGCTCACCAGGCAGCCATGAAGCTTTCTTT. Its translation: CASSPGSHEAFF. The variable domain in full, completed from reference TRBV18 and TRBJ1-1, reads NAGVMQNPRHLVRRRGQEARLRCSPMKGHSHVYWYRQLPEEGLKFMVYLQKENIIDESGMPKERFSAEFPKEGPSILRIQQVVRGDSAAYFCASSPGSHEAFFGQGTRLTVV.

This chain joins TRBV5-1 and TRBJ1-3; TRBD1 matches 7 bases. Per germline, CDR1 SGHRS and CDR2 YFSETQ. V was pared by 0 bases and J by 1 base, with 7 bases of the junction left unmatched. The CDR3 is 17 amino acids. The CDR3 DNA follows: TGCGCCAGCAGCTTGGTCCCGACAGGGACATCTGGAAACACCATATATTTT. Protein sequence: CASSLVPTGTSGNTIYF.

In nucleotides, the CDR3 is TGTGCCAGCAGCCCGACGGATGCTAACTATGGCTACACCTTC. Its translation: CASSPTDANYGYTF. The V gene is TRBV7-8, the J gene TRBJ1-2, with D hard to call. The CDR3 has 14 amino acids. V gave up 5 bases and J gave up 0 bases, with 10 bases separating them. CDR1 and CDR2 (germline): SGHVS, FQNEAQ.

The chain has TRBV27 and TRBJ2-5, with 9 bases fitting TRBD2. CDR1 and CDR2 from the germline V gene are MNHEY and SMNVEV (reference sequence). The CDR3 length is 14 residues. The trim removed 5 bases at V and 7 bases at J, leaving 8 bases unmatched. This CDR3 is CASSVSGSSGTQYF. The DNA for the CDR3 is TGTGCCAGCAGTGTTAGCGGGAGTAGTGGGACCCAGTACTTC.

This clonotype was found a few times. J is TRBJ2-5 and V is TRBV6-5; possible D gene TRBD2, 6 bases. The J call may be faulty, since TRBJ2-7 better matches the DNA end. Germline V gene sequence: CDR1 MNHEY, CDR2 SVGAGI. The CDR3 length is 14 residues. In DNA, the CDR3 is TGTGCCAGCAGCCGGGGGACCCGCTCCTACGAGCAGTACTTC. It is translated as CASSRGTRSYEQYF.